This T cell receptor beta chain was observed in a study of T-cell memory formation after mild COVID-19. In the study overall: The TCR clusters were mostly specific to one donor.

UMIs and sample barcodes were carried by the TCR alpha and TCR beta cDNA libraries that 5'RACE produced using constant-segment primers. TCRdb passed the 5' RACE reads through MiXCR, listing each CDR3 protein once. The data contain 210,000 or so distinct CDR3 sequences, roughly 10% of them seen just once; the ten biggest clones take up approximately 2.8%. CDR3 length equals 13 residues. The V gene lost 5 bases and the J gene lost 0 bases, with 8 bases spanning the gap. Germline CDR1 and CDR2: DFQATT and SNEGSKA (reference sequence). The chain is built from TRBV20-1 and TRBJ1-5, with D tentatively TRBD1 (5 bases). The sequenced sample was PBMCs or a T cell subset sorted from them (not recorded which). The receptor's source is a man between 18 and 29 years old who had mild COVID-19 (a few samples of this study predate the infection). Cell type and time point are not known. In nucleotides, the CDR3 is TGCAGTGCTCCGGGGCCTAGCAATCAGCCCCAGCATTTT. Translating gives CSAPGPSNQPQHF.